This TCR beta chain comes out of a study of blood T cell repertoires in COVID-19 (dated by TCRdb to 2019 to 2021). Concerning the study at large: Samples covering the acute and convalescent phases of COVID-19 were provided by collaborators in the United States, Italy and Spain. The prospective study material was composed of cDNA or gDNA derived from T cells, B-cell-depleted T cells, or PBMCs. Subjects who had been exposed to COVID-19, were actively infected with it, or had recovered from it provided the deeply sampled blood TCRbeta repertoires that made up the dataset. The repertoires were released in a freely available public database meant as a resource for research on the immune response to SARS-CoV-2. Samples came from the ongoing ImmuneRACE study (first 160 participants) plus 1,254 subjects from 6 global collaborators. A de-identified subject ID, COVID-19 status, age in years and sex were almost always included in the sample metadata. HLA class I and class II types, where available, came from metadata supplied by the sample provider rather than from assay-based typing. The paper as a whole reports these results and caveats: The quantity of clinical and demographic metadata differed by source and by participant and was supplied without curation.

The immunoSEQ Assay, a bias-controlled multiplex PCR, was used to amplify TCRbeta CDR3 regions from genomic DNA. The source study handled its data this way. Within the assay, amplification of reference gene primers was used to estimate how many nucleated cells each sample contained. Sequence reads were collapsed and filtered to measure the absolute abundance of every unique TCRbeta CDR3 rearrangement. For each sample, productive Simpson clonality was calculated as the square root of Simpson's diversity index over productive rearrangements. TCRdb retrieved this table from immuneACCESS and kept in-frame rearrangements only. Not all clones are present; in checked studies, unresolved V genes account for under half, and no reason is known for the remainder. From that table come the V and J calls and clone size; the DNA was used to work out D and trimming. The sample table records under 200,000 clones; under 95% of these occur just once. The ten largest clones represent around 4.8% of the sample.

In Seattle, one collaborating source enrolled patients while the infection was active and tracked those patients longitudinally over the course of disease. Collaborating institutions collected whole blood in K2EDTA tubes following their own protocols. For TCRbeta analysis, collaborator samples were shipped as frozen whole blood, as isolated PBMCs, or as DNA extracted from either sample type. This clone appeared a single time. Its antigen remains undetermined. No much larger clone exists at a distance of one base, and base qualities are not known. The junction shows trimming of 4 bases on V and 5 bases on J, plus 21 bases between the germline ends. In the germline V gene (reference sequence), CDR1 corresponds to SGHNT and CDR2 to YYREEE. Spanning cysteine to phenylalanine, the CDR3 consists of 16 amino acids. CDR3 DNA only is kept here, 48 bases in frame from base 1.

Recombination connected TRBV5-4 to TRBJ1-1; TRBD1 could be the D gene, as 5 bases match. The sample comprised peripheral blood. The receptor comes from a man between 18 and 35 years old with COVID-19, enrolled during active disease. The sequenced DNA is TGTGCCAGCAGCCTCCGCGGGGGGTTGAGGGTTACTGAAGCTTTCTTT. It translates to CASSLRGGLRVTEAFF.